The entry below gives a single T cell receptor beta chain sequence along with its context. Its antigen remains unknown. Donor samples were obtained from healthy Caucasian individuals from Russia, aged about 6 to 95. Each donor had 9 to 10 milliliters of peripheral blood drawn. Sample-barcoded 5' priming and a J-beta primer mix drove a second PCR of roughly 6 to 12 cycles. TCRdb re-called the 5' RACE reads through MiXCR, storing one row per CDR3 protein. The table shows some 920,000 distinct CDR3 sequences, with roughly 47% occurring only once. In germline, CDR1 is SQVTM, CDR2 ANQGSEA. The CDR3 has 17 residues. V dropped 3 bases and J dropped 4 bases, with 24 bases sitting between them. This record comes from a study of blood T cells in healthy people across ages. Study conclusions and caveats: The CMV status of each donor remained undetermined, and this could have confounded shifts in expanded clonotypes.

The chain couples TRBV29-1 to TRBJ1-1; TRBD1 is a possible D gene (5 bases). This sequence originates from a woman aged 55-70 years in good health. Sequenced input: blood. CDR3 amino acids: CSVDPLGQLRWGTEAFF. CDR3 bases: TGCAGCGTTGATCCCTTAGGACAACTCCGATGGGGCACTGAAGCTTTCTTT. Full variable domain (missing parts from reference TRBV29-1 and TRBJ1-1): SAVISQKPSRDICQRGTSLTIQCQVDSQVTMMFWYRQQPGQSLTLIATANQGSEATYESGFVIDKFPISRPNLTFSTLTVSNMSPEDSSIYLCSVDPLGQLRWGTEAFFGQGTRLTVV.